Only a few counts were recorded for the clone carrying this TCR beta chain. What it binds is not known. The data belong to a study of T cell clonality in common variable immunodeficiency. Findings and limits, study-wide: Fewer TCRbeta clones were shared among CVID subjects than controls. Fewer deletions and N-nucleotide insertions were reportedly seen in common variable immunodeficiency TCR beta sequences.

Clones were sequenced by immunoSEQ multiplex PCR, and TCRdb holds only the in-frame ones, with some missing. The sample presents 25,000 to 30,000 clones, none singletons. The CVID group had some 15 females and roughly 30 males, mean age around 40. CVID subjects were neither ill nor on immunomodulatory or immunosuppressive medication at sampling. Sequencing was performed on peripheral blood mononuclear cells. The clonotype originates from a human donor with common variable immunodeficiency.

The sequenced CDR3 bases are TGCAGTGCCCAACAGGGAGATACG. Translation: CSAQQGDT. The complete CDR3 protein is CSAQQGDTQYF. The chain is built from TRBV20-1 and TRBJ2-3; maybe TRBD1 (6 bases). The read ends 3 residues early relative to the CDR3; the germline J gene fills the gap. The CDR3 sequence is 11 residues long. Per the germline V gene, CDR1 is DFQATT and CDR2 is SNEGSKA (reference sequence). V was shortened by 6 bases and J by 5 bases, with 9 bases between the two germline ends.